Following are 30 T cell receptor beta chains from one sample sequenced in a study of T-cell memory formation after mild COVID-19. One entry per CDR3 protein results from TCRdb running MiXCR on the 5' RACE reads. The table records around 340,000 distinct CDR3 sequences, about an eighth of them present only once. The sequencing sample was made of PBMCs or a T cell subset sorted from them (not recorded which). Every receptor here comes from a man between 18 and 35 years old who had mild COVID-19 (a few samples of this study predate the infection). Cell type and time point are not known.

This chain connects TRBV9 to TRBJ1-3; unclear D gene. This CDR3 is built from 15 residues. Deletions cut 0 bases from V and 2 bases from J, with 9 bases between. Germline CDR1 and CDR2: SGDLS and YYNGEE. The CDR3 here is CASSVDLGPGNTIYF. CDR3 sequence (DNA): TGTGCCAGCAGCGTAGATTTGGGCCCTGGAAACACCATATATTTT.

The chain has TRBV7-2 and TRBJ2-1, with D hard to call. The CDR3 totals 15 residues. V shed 2 bases and J shed 0 bases, with 8 bases lying between them. Germline CDR1 SGHTA, CDR2 FQGNSA. CDR3 amino acids: CASSLSRYSYNEQFF. Written as DNA, the CDR3 is TGTGCCAGCAGCTTATCTCGGTACTCCTACAATGAGCAGTTCTTC.

This clonotype appeared many times. The V gene is TRBV18, the J gene TRBJ2-3, with D unresolved. Germline loops: CDR1 KGHSH, CDR2 LQKENI. Trimming pared 3 bases from V and 6 bases from J, leaving 16 bases between. CDR3 size: 15 residues. CDR3 in amino acids: CASSPSASPADTQYF. The DNA of the CDR3 is TGTGCCAGCTCACCCTCCGCATCCCCGGCGGATACGCAGTATTTT.

This clonotype has more than one count but fewer than ten. The V call is TRBV18, the J call TRBJ2-1; 10 bases fit TRBD2. The germline gives CDR1 KGHSH, CDR2 LQKENI. The CDR3 totals 16 residues. The junction had 9 bases not matched to a gene; V was cut back by 2 bases and J by 8 bases. The CDR3 reads CASSPTPPSGGYEQFF. Here the CDR3 DNA reads TGTGCCAGCTCACCAACCCCGCCTAGCGGGGGTTATGAGCAGTTCTTC.

The chain joins TRBV7-8 to TRBJ2-3; 13 nucleotides line up with TRBD2. The J segment lost 6 bases and the V segment lost 5 bases, leaving 14 bases of the junction unmatched. The CDR3 sequence is 18 residues long. In germline, CDR1 is SGHVS, CDR2 FQNEAQ. This CDR3 reads CASSLPRPGTSGVDTQYF. The DNA for the CDR3 is TGTGCCAGCAGCCTACCCCGGCCTGGGACTAGCGGGGTGGATACGCAGTATTTT.

The gene calls are TRBV19 and TRBJ2-7, with D perhaps matching TRBD1 (5 bases). V gave up 5 bases and J gave up 1 base, with 9 bases separating them. Germline V gene lookup returns CDR1 LNHDA and CDR2 SQIVND (reference sequence). This CDR3 spans 13 amino acids. The CDR3: CASSVTASYEQYF. The CDR3 DNA follows: TGTGCCAGTAGTGTGACAGCATCCTACGAGCAGTACTTC.

The chain joins TRBV7-3 to TRBJ2-2, with TRBD2 matching 8 bases. The germline V gene has CDR1 SGHTA and CDR2 FQGTGA. The CDR3 runs to 17 residues. V lost 2 bases to trimming and J lost 4 bases; unmatched junction nucleotides: 9. CDR3 protein: CASSLAATSGVTGELFF. As DNA, the CDR3 is TGTGCCAGCAGCTTAGCGGCTACTAGCGGCGTCACCGGGGAGCTGTTTTTT.

This CDR3 is CATSRDLSTIYF. DNA of the CDR3: TGTGCCACCAGCAGAGATTTATCGACCATATATTTT. This rearrangement joins TRBV15 to TRBJ1-3; no clear D. The CDR3 loop spans 12 amino acids. V was cut by 0 bases and J by 10 bases, with 7 bases left in between. Germline CDR1 reads LNHNV; CDR2 reads YYDKDF (reference sequence).

This clonotype was detected many times. The gene calls are TRBV4-1 and TRBJ1-5; TRBD1 aligns across 10 bases. With V trimmed by 4 bases and J by 3 bases, 6 bases remained unmatched. CDR3 length: 16 residues. Germline lookup yields CDR1 MGHRA and CDR2 YSYEKL. CDR3 coding DNA: TGCGCCAGCAGCCGAGGACAGGGGGGAGACAATCAGCCCCAGCATTTT. Amino acids: CASSRGQGGDNQPQHF.

The chain has TRBV6-1 and TRBJ1-1; perhaps TRBD1 as D (5 bases). Germline V gene sequence: CDR1 MNHNS, CDR2 SASEGT. V lost 7 bases and J lost 2, with 14 bases in between. The CDR3 has 14 amino acids. The CDR3 DNA is TGTGCCAGCACCCCCATGGGGCACAACACTGAAGCTTTCTTT. It codes for CASTPMGHNTEAFF.

Many counts were recorded for this clonotype. The chain links TRBV12-3 or TRBV12-4 to TRBJ2-1, with D perhaps TRBD1 (6 bases). CDR3 length: 12 amino acids. V was cut by 6 bases and J by 7 bases, with 10 bases left in between. The CDR3 loop reads CASSPGTNEQFF. As DNA, the CDR3 is TGTGCCAGCAGCCCTGGGACAAATGAGCAGTTCTTC.

The chain links TRBV30 to TRBJ2-3; D remains unclear. CDR3 length: 12 amino acids. Per the germline V gene, CDR1 is GTSNPN and CDR2 is SVGIG (reference sequence). V lost 5 bases and J lost 3, with 9 bases in between. DNA of the CDR3: TGTGCCTGGGGCACAGATACAGATACGCAGTATTTT. It encodes CAWGTDTDTQYF.

The chain employs TRBV12-3 or TRBV12-4 and TRBJ1-6; no reliable D call. This CDR3 has 14 residues. Trimming shortened V by 6 bases and J by 10 bases, and 16 bases separated the two germline ends. The CDR3 coding sequence is TGTGCCAGCAGCCTCCGCCCTGGGGTATCACCCCTCCACTTT. Translating it yields CASSLRPGVSPLHF.

Only a few counts were recorded for this clonotype. The rearrangement links TRBV14 to TRBJ2-2; D remains unclear. The CDR3 spans 13 residues. Germline V CDR1 and CDR2: SGHDN, FVKESK. Trimming shortened V by 4 bases and J by 6 bases, and 9 bases separated the two germline ends. This CDR3 is CASSRVVPGELFF. Written as DNA, the CDR3 is TGTGCCAGCAGCCGTGTAGTTCCCGGGGAGCTGTTTTTT.

This clonotype was detected only a few times. The chain uses TRBV6-6 and TRBJ2-7, with TRBD1 identical over 8 bases. After removal of 11 bases from V and 2 bases from J, the junction contained 5 bases not matched to a gene. The CDR3 loop spans 12 amino acids. Germline CDR1 and CDR2: MNHNY and SVGAGI (reference sequence). CDR3 in DNA: TGTGCCGGCGGACAGGGTCCCTACGAGCAGTACTTC. It is translated as CAGGQGPYEQYF.

This clonotype has just a few counts. The chain carries TRBV5-6 and TRBJ1-5, with 8 nucleotides matching TRBD1. V lost 4 bases, J lost 7 bases, and 7 bases stayed unmatched. This CDR3 is 14 amino acids long. CDR1 is SGHDT and CDR2 is YYEEEE in the germline V gene. CDR3 region: CASSRTGFEQPQHF. The DNA for the CDR3 is TGTGCCAGCAGCAGGACAGGGTTCGAACAGCCCCAGCATTTT.

This clonotype showed up just a few times. The chain links TRBV7-8 to TRBJ2-5; D is possibly TRBD1 (5 bases). V was trimmed by 0 bases and J by 2 bases, leaving 16 bases between them. Germline V CDR1 and CDR2: SGHVS, FQNEAQ. This CDR3 comprises 17 residues. CDR3 coding DNA: TGTGCCAGCAGCTTAGCGCGTGGGGTAACAGGACAAGAGACCCAGTACTTC. This translates into CASSLARGVTGQETQYF.

In its sample, this clonotype was seen a few times. This chain uses TRBV20-1 with TRBJ1-1; 7 bases fit TRBD1. Germline CDR1 reads DFQATT; CDR2 reads SNEGSKA (reference sequence). This CDR3 has 14 residues. V lost 3 bases and J lost 4; bases outside the gene matches: 8. CDR3 DNA sequence: TGCAGTGCTAGTAGTCGGTCAGGGGGCACTGAAGCTTTCTTT. Translated: CSASSRSGGTEAFF.

The rearrangement links TRBV6-6 to TRBJ2-7; maybe TRBD1 (5 bases). Germline values: CDR1 MNHNY, CDR2 SVGAGI (reference sequence). The CDR3 runs 17 residues. V shed 4 bases and J shed 0 bases, with 19 bases lying between them. CDR3 DNA sequence: TGTGCCAGCAGTTCTTCAGCCCAGGGCGCTAGCTCCTACGAGCAGTACGTC. Translating gives CASSSSAQGASSYEQYV.

This clonotype was counted a few times. CDR3 residues: CASSPSGRGRTDTQYF. In nucleotides, the CDR3 is TGTGCCAGCAGCCCCAGCGGGCGGGGTCGGACAGATACGCAGTATTTT. This sequence joins TRBV3-1 and TRBJ2-3; a weak D match, TRBD2 (6 bases). The germline V and J ends were trimmed by 4 bases and 3 bases, with 17 bases remaining between them. CDR1 is LGHDT, CDR2 YNNKEL, per germline (reference sequence). CDR3 size: 16 residues.

The rearrangement links TRBV7-2 to TRBJ1-2; possible D gene TRBD1, 5 bases. Trimming shortened V by 8 bases and J by 6 bases, and 28 bases separated the two germline ends. Looked up from germline, CDR1 is SGHTA and CDR2 is FQGNSA. The CDR3 loop spans 17 amino acids. CDR3 DNA: TGTGCCAGCTCGCCGACCGCGTCCAGGGTATTTGTGGATGGCTACACCTTC. It codes for CASSPTASRVFVDGYTF.

The J gene is TRBJ1-1, the V gene TRBV29-1; D unclear. This CDR3 region has 13 residues. Germline V gene sequence: CDR1 SQVTM, CDR2 ANQGSEA. Trimming shortened V by 7 bases and J by 4 bases, and 16 bases separated the two germline ends. The CDR3 region is CSARAGASTEAFF. CDR3 DNA: TGCAGCGCCCGTGCGGGCGCCAGCACTGAAGCTTTCTTT.

The V and J genes are TRBV4-1 and TRBJ2-7; 15 nucleotides match TRBD2. CDR1 is MGHRA and CDR2 is YSYEKL in the germline V gene. The CDR3 spans 15 residues. Losses at the gene ends were 4 bases for V and 3 bases for J; bases not matched to a gene: 1. The CDR3: CASSRTSGGVYEQYF. CDR3 bases: TGCGCCAGCAGCCGGACTAGCGGGGGGGTCTACGAGCAGTACTTC.

In this sample, this clonotype turned up many times. The CDR3 sequence is CASSLRDLSSYEQYF. CDR3 sequence (DNA): TGCGCCAGCAGCCTCCGGGACTTGAGCTCCTACGAGCAGTACTTC. This rearrangement joins TRBV4-3 to TRBJ2-7; TRBD2 might be the D (6 bases). V was shortened by 4 bases and J by 0 bases, with 13 bases between the two germline ends. The CDR3 totals 15 residues. Germline loops: CDR1 LGHNA, CDR2 YSLEER.

This chain connects TRBV9 to TRBJ2-2; 8 bases are shared with TRBD2. The V segment lost 5 bases and the J segment 5 bases; nucleotides outside the gene matches: 5. CDR3 length: 14 residues. Germline V gives CDR1 SGDLS, CDR2 YYNGEE. In DNA, the CDR3 is TGTGCCAGCAGGCGGGGGGAGTCGACCGGGGAGCTGTTTTTT. It is translated as CASRRGESTGELFF.

This clonotype has more than one count but fewer than ten. The V and J genes are TRBV6-5 and TRBJ2-2; D ambiguous. The germline gives CDR1 MNHEY, CDR2 SVGAGI. V shed 1 base and J shed 5 bases, with 2 bases lying between them. The CDR3 length is 12 residues. Written as DNA, the CDR3 is TGTGCCAGCAGTTACTTTACCGGGGAGCTGTTTTTT. Its protein product is CASSYFTGELFF.

The CDR3 nucleotides are TGTGCCAGCAGCTTGGGCGGGGATCCAAATTCTGGGGCCAACGTCCTGACTTTC. This gives the protein CASSLGGDPNSGANVLTF. The J gene is TRBJ2-6, the V gene TRBV7-9; possible D gene TRBD2, 6 bases. The V gene's germline CDR1 is SEHNR and CDR2 FQNEAQ (reference sequence). This CDR3 is 18 amino acids long. Trimming cost V 3 bases and J 1 base, with 16 bases left between them.

This clonotype was recorded a few times. The chain employs TRBV6-5 and TRBJ1-1, with a tentative D call TRBD1 (6 bases). Trimming removed 2 bases from V and 3 bases from J, with 7 bases in between. CDR3 length: 13 amino acids. The germline gives CDR1 MNHEY, CDR2 SVGAGI. The chain's CDR3 is CASSYGGHTEAFF. The DNA for the CDR3 is TGTGCCAGCAGTTACGGGGGGCACACTGAAGCTTTCTTT.

This clonotype was detected a few times. The rearrangement links TRBV9 to TRBJ2-7, with TRBD1 identical over 8 bases. This CDR3 is 15 amino acids long. V dropped 3 bases and J dropped 3; count of bases not matched to a gene: 8. The germline V gene encodes CDR1 SGDLS and CDR2 YYNGEE. The CDR3 sequence: CASSASGTGHYEQYF. CDR3 nucleotides: TGTGCCAGCAGCGCTTCCGGGACAGGACACTACGAGCAGTACTTC.

The V and J genes are TRBV28 and TRBJ1-1; D might be TRBD1 (5 bases). Trimming took 8 bases from V and 3 from J, leaving 16 bases between them. The CDR3 runs to 14 residues. Germline-derived CDR1 and CDR2 are MDHEN and SYDVKM. The CDR3 DNA reads as TGTGCCAGCGTCTCAGGGAGTCCAGACACTGAAGCTTTCTTT. Its protein product is CASVSGSPDTEAFF. Full variable domain (remainder filled in from reference TRBV28 and TRBJ1-1): DVKVTQSSRYLVKRTGEKVFLECVQDMDHENMFWYRQDPGLGLRLIYFSYDVKMKEKGDIPEGYSVSREKKERFSLILESASTNQTSMYLCASVSGSPDTEAFFGQGTRLTVV.